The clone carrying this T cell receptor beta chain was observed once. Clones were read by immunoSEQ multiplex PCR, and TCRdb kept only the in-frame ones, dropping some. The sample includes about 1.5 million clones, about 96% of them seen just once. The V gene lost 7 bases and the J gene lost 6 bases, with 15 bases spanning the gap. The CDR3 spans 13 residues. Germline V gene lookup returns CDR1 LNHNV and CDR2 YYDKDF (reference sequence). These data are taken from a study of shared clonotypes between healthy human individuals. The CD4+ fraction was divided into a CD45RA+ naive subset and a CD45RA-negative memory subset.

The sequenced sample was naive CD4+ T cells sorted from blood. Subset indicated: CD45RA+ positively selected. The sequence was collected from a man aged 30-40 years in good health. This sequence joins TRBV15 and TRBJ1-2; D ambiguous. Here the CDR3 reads CATTRAGRDGYTF. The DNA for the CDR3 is TGTGCCACCACAAGAGCGGGCCGGGATGGCTACACCTTC.